The 18 T cell receptor beta chains presented below share a single source sample, sequenced in a study of T cell responses to AZD1222 COVID-19 vaccine. TCRdb's copy holds only in-frame clones and misses some; the assay was immunoSEQ multiplex PCR. The table includes about 110,000 clones, 85% to 90% detected once. The sequences come from peripheral blood, collected 28 days after the second AZD1222 dose. The receptor set was obtained from an adult who received the AZD1222 COVID-19 vaccine.

This rearrangement joins TRBV4-2 to TRBJ2-7; D not certain. Germline CDR1 reads LGHNA; CDR2 reads YNFKEQ. The CDR3 loop spans 14 amino acids. V gave up 0 bases and J gave up 0 bases, with 6 bases separating them. The CDR3 sequence is CASSQEQLSYEQYF. In DNA form, the CDR3 reads TGTGCCAGCAGCCAAGAACAGCTCTCCTACGAGCAGTACTTC.

V is TRBV30 and J is TRBJ2-1, with D possibly being TRBD2 (6 bases). The germline CDR1 and CDR2 sequences are GTSNPN and SVGIG (reference sequence). The V gene lost 5 bases and the J gene lost 4 bases, with 15 bases spanning the gap. CDR3 length: 14 residues. CDR3 in DNA: TGTGCCTGGGACCCTCTAGCGACATACAATGAGCAGTTCTTC. Translation gives CAWDPLATYNEQFF.

The V and J genes are TRBV7-9 and TRBJ1-1; D gene unclear. There are 13 residues in the CDR3. V was cut by 6 bases and J by 2 bases, with 10 bases left in between. The germline V gene encodes CDR1 SEHNR and CDR2 FQNEAQ (reference sequence). CDR3 nucleotide sequence: TGTGCCAGCAGTACCGGAGGAAACACTGAAGCTTTCTTT. It encodes CASSTGGNTEAFF.

This CDR3 reads CASSLNPLAEAFF. The CDR3, as DNA: TGTGCCAGCAGCTTAAACCCCCTCGCTGAAGCTTTCTTT. The chain links TRBV7-3 to TRBJ1-1; D is unresolved. Trimming pared 1 base from V and 6 bases from J, leaving 9 bases between. The germline gives CDR1 SGHTA, CDR2 FQGTGA. CDR3 length: 13 amino acids.

The rearrangement links TRBV4-2 to TRBJ2-3; D is uncertain. This CDR3 comprises 12 residues. Germline CDR1 and CDR2: LGHNA and YNFKEQ. Trimming stripped 0 bases from V and 3 bases from J, with 1 base between. The CDR3 sequence: CASSQDTDTQYF. The CDR3 DNA reads as TGTGCCAGCAGCCAAGATACAGATACGCAGTATTTT.

This chain connects TRBV28 to TRBJ2-7, with 7 bases matching TRBD1. The CDR3 extends over 16 amino acids. V lost 4 bases and J lost 0; bases outside the gene matches: 9. CDR1 is MDHEN and CDR2 is SYDVKM in the germline V gene. The CDR3 DNA reads TGTGCCAGCAGTTACTCACAGGGGATCCTCTCCTACGAGCAGTACTTC. This encodes CASSYSQGILSYEQYF.

This clone showed up just a few times. The chain employs TRBV28 and TRBJ1-2; D is unresolved. Germline V gene lookup returns CDR1 MDHEN and CDR2 SYDVKM. CDR3 size: 15 residues. Trimming cost V 6 bases and J 3 bases, with 17 bases left between them. CDR3 DNA: TGTGCCAGCAGCTCTGTAGGAACCAATTACTATGGCTACACCTTC. It encodes CASSSVGTNYYGYTF.

The chain links TRBV9 to TRBJ2-2; D remains ambiguous. The V gene lost 0 bases and the J gene lost 1 base, with 13 bases spanning the gap. The CDR3 is 17 residues long. Germline lookup yields CDR1 SGDLS and CDR2 YYNGEE. The CDR3 loop reads CASSVATTGKNTGELFF. The CDR3 DNA sequence: TGTGCCAGCAGCGTAGCTACGACTGGGAAGAACACCGGGGAGCTGTTTTTT.

This chain connects TRBV11-2 to TRBJ1-1, with a possible D match to TRBD1 (5 bases). V was cut by 5 bases and J by 1 base, with 8 bases left in between. This CDR3 has 13 residues. Germline-derived CDR1 and CDR2 are SGHAT and FQNNGV. The CDR3: CASSGHPNTEAFF. CDR3 bases: TGTGCCAGCAGCGGACACCCGAACACTGAAGCTTTCTTT.

The genes are TRBV7-6 and TRBJ2-1; weak D call: TRBD2 (5 bases). Deletions cut 1 base from V and 0 bases from J, with 13 bases between. This CDR3 has 17 amino acids. Germline V gene sequence: CDR1 SGHVS, CDR2 FNYEAQ. CDR3 nucleotides: TGTGCCAGCAGCTTAGGCTCTTCTACTAGCTCCTACAATGAGCAGTTCTTC. Translation gives CASSLGSSTSSYNEQFF.

The count of this clone is one. The chain has TRBV19 and TRBJ1-1; D is unclear. This CDR3 has 16 amino acids. CDR1 and CDR2 from the germline V gene are LNHDA and SQIVND (reference sequence). Between the trimmed V and J ends, which lost 4 bases and 0 bases, there was a span of 15 bases. DNA for the CDR3: TGTGCCAGTAGTACCCCGTATCGGGCCGTGAACACTGAAGCTTTCTTT. The encoded protein is CASSTPYRAVNTEAFF.

In its sample, this clone was seen once. The rearrangement uses TRBV28 and TRBJ2-3; D is uncertain. Looked up from germline, CDR1 is MDHEN and CDR2 is SYDVKM. The CDR3 has 15 amino acids. V dropped 5 bases and J dropped 4 bases, with 16 bases sitting between them. CDR3 sequence: CASSPPSGPPDTQYF. Here the CDR3 DNA reads TGTGCCAGCAGTCCCCCGTCGGGCCCCCCAGATACGCAGTATTTT.

The V and J genes are TRBV5-1 and TRBJ2-5, with D maybe TRBD1 (6 bases). Germline-derived CDR1 and CDR2 are SGHRS and YFSETQ. V was pared by 3 bases and J by 4 bases, with 10 bases between. This CDR3 contains 13 residues. The CDR3 bases are TGCGCCAGCAGCTGGACAGTACGAGAGACCCAGTACTTC. The encoded protein is CASSWTVRETQYF.

The chain carries TRBV28 and TRBJ1-1, with 7 bases fitting TRBD1. The V and J ends lost 6 bases and 0 bases, in that order; junction bases with no gene match: 4. This CDR3 is 14 amino acids long. Germline assignment: CDR1 MDHEN and CDR2 SYDVKM. This CDR3 is CASRRDSLNTEAFF. DNA for the CDR3: TGTGCCAGCAGGCGGGACAGTTTGAACACTGAAGCTTTCTTT.

The chain couples TRBV28 to TRBJ2-7, with 7 bases lining up with TRBD1. The CDR3 length is 15 residues. Germline loops: CDR1 MDHEN, CDR2 SYDVKM. V gave up 6 bases and J gave up 6 bases; unmatched junction bases: 14. Here the CDR3 reads CASRISDRVGAEQYF. CDR3 DNA: TGTGCCAGCAGGATCTCAGACAGGGTCGGAGCCGAGCAGTACTTC.

The genes are TRBV7-6 and TRBJ1-3; D possibly corresponds to TRBD1 (5 bases). Trimming removed 5 bases from V and 0 bases from J, with 11 bases in between. The CDR3 is 15 residues long. From germline, CDR1 is SGHVS and CDR2 FNYEAQ. CDR3 coding DNA: TGTGCCAGCAGCCCTGACAGTTACTCTGGAAACACCATATATTTT. This sequence encodes CASSPDSYSGNTIYF.

The rearrangement uses TRBV9 and TRBJ2-2, with 9 bases fitting TRBD2. J gave up 2 bases and V 0 bases, and 5 bases lay outside the gene matches. Germline loops: CDR1 SGDLS, CDR2 YYNGEE. The CDR3 is made up of 17 amino acids. CDR3 amino acids: CASSVVAGGPNTGELFF. CDR3 bases: TGTGCCAGCAGCGTAGTGGCGGGAGGGCCAAACACCGGGGAGCTGTTTTTT.

The chain has TRBV20-1 and TRBJ2-7; D not resolved. Trimming stripped 5 bases from V and 4 bases from J, with 6 bases between. This CDR3 has 10 amino acids. Germline V gene lookup returns CDR1 DFQATT and CDR2 SNEGSKA (reference sequence). The CDR3 protein is CSAEEYEQYF. In nucleotides, the CDR3 is TGCAGTGCTGAAGAGTACGAGCAGTACTTC.